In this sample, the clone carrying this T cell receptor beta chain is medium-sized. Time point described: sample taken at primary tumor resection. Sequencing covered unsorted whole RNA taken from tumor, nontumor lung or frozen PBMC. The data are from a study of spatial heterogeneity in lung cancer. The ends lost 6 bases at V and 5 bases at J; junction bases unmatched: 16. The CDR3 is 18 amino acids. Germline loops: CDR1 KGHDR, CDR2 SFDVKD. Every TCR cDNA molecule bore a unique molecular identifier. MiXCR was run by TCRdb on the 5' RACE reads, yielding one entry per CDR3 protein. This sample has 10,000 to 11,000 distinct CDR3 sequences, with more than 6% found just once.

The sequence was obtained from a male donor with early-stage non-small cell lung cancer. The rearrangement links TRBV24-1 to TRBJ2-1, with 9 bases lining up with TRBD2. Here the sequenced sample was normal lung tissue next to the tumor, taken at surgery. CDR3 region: CATSHSSKWLAGNNEQFF. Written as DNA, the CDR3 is TGTGCCACCAGTCATTCGAGTAAGTGGCTAGCGGGGAACAATGAGCAGTTCTTC.